The 29 T cell receptor beta chains presented below share a single source sample, sequenced in a study of naive and memory T cell subsets. Study results and limitations: Naive repertoires, especially CD8, held a few larger clonotypes, possibly memory cells re-expressing CD45RA.

The beta constant-region primer was an equimolar mix of two oligonucleotides covering TRBC1 and TRBC2. Four rounds of PCR amplified the ligated cDNA using nested alpha and beta constant-region primers plus SP2. Via MiXCR, TCRdb re-called the UMI-ligation and nested PCR reads, giving one row per CDR3 protein. Found here are around 83,000 distinct CDR3 sequences, over 9% of them singletons; the top ten hold around 0.13%. The antigens these receptors bind are not known. Sequencing was performed on naive CD4+ T cells from blood. The receptor source for this set is a human donor in good health.

This clonotype was recorded at least ten times. The chain links TRBV24-1 to TRBJ2-3; D unclear. Germline assignment: CDR1 KGHDR and CDR2 SFDVKD. The CDR3 has 14 amino acids. Trimming left V 3 bases short and J 8 bases short, with 14 bases between. The CDR3 is CATSDPTSLGTQYF. In nucleotides, the CDR3 is TGTGCCACCAGTGATCCGACGAGTTTGGGTACGCAGTATTTT.

This chain links TRBV7-9 with TRBJ2-1; 8 bases match TRBD2. V lost 0 bases to trimming and J lost 6 bases; unmatched junction nucleotides: 7. In germline, CDR1 is SEHNR, CDR2 FQNEAQ (reference sequence). CDR3 length: 16 amino acids. The CDR3 loop is CASSLASAREANEQFF. The CDR3, as DNA: TGTGCCAGCAGCTTAGCTTCGGCGCGGGAGGCCAATGAGCAGTTCTTC. The full variable domain, rest sourced from reference TRBV7-9 and TRBJ2-1, is DTGVSQNPRHKITKRGQNVTFRCDPISEHNRLYWYRQTLGQGPEFLTYFQNEAQLEKSRLLSDRFSAERPKGSFSTLEIQRTEQGDSAMYLCASSLASAREANEQFFGPGTRLTVL.

The chain links TRBV12-3 or TRBV12-4 to TRBJ1-5; no definite D call. There are 12 residues in the CDR3. With 3 bases removed from V and 7 bases from J, the gap between germline ends came to 7 bases. Written as DNA, the CDR3 is TGTGCCAGCAGTTTCCGGAGGCAGCCCCAGCATTTT. Amino acid sequence: CASSFRRQPQHF.

The genes are TRBV19 and TRBJ2-1, with 12 bases that match TRBD2. Germline V CDR1 and CDR2: LNHDA, SQIVND (reference sequence). The CDR3 is made up of 15 amino acids. Trimming at V came to 6 bases and at J to 4 bases, leaving 4 bases not matched to a gene. CDR3 DNA: TGTGCCAGTAGCCCAGGACTAGCGGGGTACAATGAGCAGTTCTTC. Translation gives CASSPGLAGYNEQFF.

This clonotype came up a few times. DNA for the CDR3: TGTGCCAGCAGCCAATGGAACGGGGGGCTGACCAAAAACATTCAGTACTTC. It is translated as CASSQWNGGLTKNIQYF. The chain combines TRBV6-2 or TRBV6-3 with TRBJ2-4; tentatively, D is TRBD2 (7 bases). With 6 bases removed from V and 2 bases from J, the gap between germline ends came to 20 bases. CDR1 MNHEY and CDR2 SVGEGT come from the germline V gene. The length of the CDR3 is 17 residues.

This clonotype was observed a handful of times. This sequence joins TRBV5-5 and TRBJ2-3; D call uncertain. The CDR3 has 15 amino acids. Germline V gene sequence: CDR1 SGHKS, CDR2 YYEKEE (reference sequence). Trimming pared 0 bases from V and 0 bases from J, leaving 8 bases between. The CDR3 DNA is TGTGCCAGCAGCTTGGGTTCTTACAGCACAGATACGCAGTATTTT. Protein: CASSLGSYSTDTQYF.

This clonotype has a handful of counts. This rearrangement joins TRBV11-2 to TRBJ2-1; 9 nucleotides align to TRBD2. The germline CDR1 and CDR2 sequences are SGHAT and FQNNGV. The CDR3 has 17 amino acids. V trimming: 1 base; J trimming: 6 bases; junction bases outside the gene matches: 10. The CDR3 loop reads CASSLAPSGRFVNEQFF. In nucleotides, the CDR3 is TGTGCCAGCAGCTTAGCCCCCAGCGGGAGGTTCGTCAATGAGCAGTTCTTC.

This clonotype came up many times. CDR3 amino acids: CASSNINGNTEAFF. The CDR3 nucleotides read TGTGCCAGCAGCAACATTAACGGGAACACTGAAGCTTTCTTT. This chain uses TRBV5-4 with TRBJ1-1; D uncertain. V lost 4 bases and J 1 base, leaving 11 bases between the germline ends. The CDR3 consists of 14 residues. Germline V gene sequence: CDR1 SGHNT, CDR2 YYREEE (reference sequence).

The chain couples TRBV6-2 or TRBV6-3 to TRBJ1-1; TRBD1 is a possible D gene (5 bases). This CDR3 has 13 residues. V was clipped by 6 bases and J by 1 base, with 9 bases between them. CDR1 and CDR2 (germline): MNHEY, SVGEGT. For the CDR3, the DNA is TGTGCCAGCAGACTAGGGGAGAACACTGAAGCTTTCTTT. Residues: CASRLGENTEAFF.

This clonotype was picked up many times. The V gene is TRBV9, the J gene TRBJ2-5, with D possibly TRBD1 on 5 matching bases. The V gene's germline CDR1 is SGDLS and CDR2 YYNGEE. This CDR3 spans 14 amino acids. V lost 3 bases to trimming and J lost 5 bases, with 14 bases between them. DNA of the CDR3: TGTGCCAGCAGCGGGGCAGGGTCTCCTGAGACCCAGTACTTC. Its translation: CASSGAGSPETQYF. Variable domain in full (rest from reference TRBV9 and TRBJ2-5): DSGVTQTPKHLITATGQRVTLRCSPRSGDLSVYWYQQSLDQGLQFLIQYYNGEERAKGNILERFSAQQFPDLHSELNLSSLELGDSALYFCASSGAGSPETQYFGPGTRLLVL.

This clonotype was seen many times. The V gene is TRBV7-3, the J gene TRBJ2-1; 9 positions agree with TRBD1. The germline gives CDR1 SGHTA, CDR2 FQGTGA. The CDR3 runs 15 residues. J was trimmed by 3 bases and V by 5 bases; bases with no gene match: 5. CDR3 DNA sequence: TGTGCCAGCAGCACAGGGGGCGCGGTCTACAATGAGCAGTTCTTC. It codes for CASSTGGAVYNEQFF. Looking up the rest from reference TRBV7-3 and TRBJ2-1 gives the full variable domain: GAGVSQTPSNKVTEKGKYVELRCDPISGHTALYWYRQSLGQGPEFLIYFQGTGAADDSGLPNDRFFAVRPEGSVSTLKIQRTERGDSAVYLCASSTGGAVYNEQFFGPGTRLTVL.

The sample holds a few counts of this clonotype. This chain connects TRBV12-3 or TRBV12-4 to TRBJ2-1; no clear D gene. CDR3 length: 14 amino acids. The germline V and J ends were trimmed by 6 bases and 4 bases, with 13 bases remaining between them. The CDR3 reads CASSQRPSYNEQFF. CDR3 nucleotide sequence: TGTGCCAGCAGCCAACGGCCAAGTTACAATGAGCAGTTCTTC.

This clonotype was recorded only once. The chain joins TRBV19 to TRBJ2-1; 8 nucleotides agree with TRBD2. Trimming cost V 2 bases and J 6 bases; bases outside gene matches: 3. From germline, CDR1 is LNHDA and CDR2 SQIVND (reference sequence). The CDR3 runs 14 residues. For the CDR3, the DNA is TGTGCCAGTAGTATAATAGCGGGAATCAATGAGCAGTTCTTC. Translated: CASSIIAGINEQFF. Variable domain in full (rest from reference TRBV19 and TRBJ2-1): DGGITQSPKYLFRKEGQNVTLSCEQNLNHDAMYWYRQDPGQGLRLIYYSQIVNDFQKGDIAEGYSVSREKKESFPLTVTSAQKNPTAFYLCASSIIAGINEQFFGPGTRLTVL.

This clonotype showed up just a few times. The V gene is TRBV6-2 or TRBV6-3, the J gene TRBJ2-2; D unresolved. Germline CDR1 and CDR2: MNHEY and SVGEGT. The CDR3 extends over 14 amino acids. V shed 5 bases and J shed 6 bases, with 13 bases lying between them. CDR3 protein: CASSLLLRAGELFF. CDR3 DNA: TGTGCCAGCAGTCTTTTGCTACGGGCCGGGGAGCTGTTTTTT.

This rearrangement joins TRBV5-1 to TRBJ2-2, with TRBD2 matching over 8 bases. CDR3 size: 18 residues. Germline V gene data show CDR1 as SGHRS and CDR2 as YFSETQ. J gave up 0 bases and V 0 bases, and 7 bases lay outside the gene matches. CDR3 protein: CASSLAGGGRANTGELFF. The CDR3 DNA reads as TGCGCCAGCAGCTTGGCGGGCGGGGGGCGCGCGAACACCGGGGAGCTGTTTTTT.

This clonotype was recorded a few times. The chain joins TRBV11-1 to TRBJ1-3, with D possibly TRBD1 on 5 matching bases. The CDR3 sequence is 17 residues long. The germline CDR1 and CDR2 sequences are SGHAT and FQDESV (reference sequence). V shed 3 bases and J shed 0 bases, with 15 bases lying between them. DNA of the CDR3: TGTGCCAGCAGCTTCCCGGCCGGGACGATCTCTGGAAACACCATATATTTT. Protein sequence: CASSFPAGTISGNTIYF.

There are many counts of this clonotype. The rearrangement links TRBV24-1 to TRBJ1-5; D gene ambiguous. The V gene lost 5 bases and the J gene lost 4 bases, with 11 bases spanning the gap. The CDR3 length is 14 residues. The germline CDR1 and CDR2 sequences are KGHDR and SFDVKD. CDR3 nucleotides: TGTGCCACCAGTGGGAGGACGGGGAATCAGCCCCAGCATTTT. It yields the protein CATSGRTGNQPQHF.

This clonotype has only a few counts. The J gene is TRBJ2-5, the V gene TRBV7-2; D ambiguous. Germline CDR1 reads SGHTA; CDR2 reads FQGNSA. V was cut by 5 bases and J by 0 bases, with 7 bases left in between. This CDR3 has 13 residues. This chain's CDR3 is CASSPQDQETQYF. The CDR3 region has the DNA TGTGCCAGCAGCCCCCAGGACCAAGAGACCCAGTACTTC.

This clonotype was detected ten times or more. This chain joins TRBV29-1 and TRBJ2-1; TRBD1 matches 9 bases. CDR1 and CDR2 from the germline V gene are SQVTM and ANQGSEA. The CDR3 spans 13 residues. V was clipped by 2 bases and J by 7 bases; unmatched bases: 3. The CDR3 nucleotides read TGCAGCGTTGAAAACAGGGGGCGGAATGAGCAGTTCTTC. It specifies CSVENRGRNEQFF.

There are many counts of this clonotype. V is TRBV7-2 and J is TRBJ2-3; D unresolved. This CDR3 comprises 13 residues. With 8 bases removed from V and 8 bases from J, the gap between germline ends came to 17 bases. Looked up from germline, CDR1 is SGHTA and CDR2 is FQGNSA. The DNA of the CDR3 is TGTGCCAGCGCGAGTGGGTTAGAGAGTACGCAGTATTTT. Translating gives CASASGLESTQYF.

This chain links TRBV5-6 with TRBJ1-2; 9 bases are a match to TRBD1. The CDR3 totals 14 residues. Trimming cost V 0 bases and J 4 bases; bases outside gene matches: 1. Germline V lookup: CDR1 SGHDT, CDR2 YYEEEE. The CDR3 loop is CASSLDRGPYGYTF. The CDR3 DNA sequence: TGTGCCAGCAGCTTGGACAGGGGGCCCTATGGCTACACCTTC.

Only a few counts were recorded for this clonotype. The CDR3 sequence: CASSTTALLNEKLFF. The CDR3 bases are TGTGCCAGCTCTACGACAGCCTTGCTTAATGAAAAACTGTTTTTT. The chain employs TRBV18 and TRBJ1-4, with a tentative D call TRBD1 (5 bases). Germline V gene lookup returns CDR1 KGHSH and CDR2 LQKENI. Trimming left V 6 bases short and J 4 bases short, with 15 bases between. The CDR3 contains 15 residues.

J is TRBJ2-7 and V is TRBV6-2 or TRBV6-3; no definite D call. Trimming removed 4 bases from V and 4 bases from J, with 8 bases in between. CDR1 is MNHEY, CDR2 SVGEGT, per germline. This CDR3 has 12 residues. The CDR3: CASSFHEYEQYF. The CDR3 coding sequence is TGTGCCAGCAGTTTCCACGAATACGAGCAGTACTTC.

On this clonotype itself: A read error may account for a junction end that differs from germline. The chain is built from TRBV6-2 or TRBV6-3 and TRBJ1-1, with D perhaps matching TRBD1 (6 bases). Looked up from germline, CDR1 is MNHEY and CDR2 is SVGEGT. CDR3 length: 13 residues. CDR3 loop: CASSYGGHTVAFF. The DNA for the CDR3 is TGTGCCAGCAGTTACGGGGGCCACACTGTAGCTTTCTTT.

The chain uses TRBV12-3 or TRBV12-4 and TRBJ1-1, with 8 positions matching TRBD1. The CDR3 is 14 amino acids. V lost 6 bases, J lost 7 bases, and 10 bases stayed unmatched. In nucleotides, the CDR3 is TGTGCCAGCAGCCCGAGGACAGGGAAAAATGAAGCTTTCTTT. It translates to CASSPRTGKNEAFF.

This clonotype showed up just a few times. This chain connects TRBV12-5 to TRBJ1-1; D gene uncertain. The CDR3 has 12 residues. V dropped 6 bases and J dropped 8 bases, with 13 bases sitting between them. The germline CDR1 and CDR2 sequences are LGHNT and FRNRAP. CDR3 nucleotide sequence: TGTGCTAGTGGGGCTGGGTGGGTGGAAGCTTTCTTT. This gives the protein CASGAGWVEAFF.

This chain connects TRBV6-1 to TRBJ2-5; no firm D call. The CDR3 has 12 amino acids. Germline V lookup: CDR1 MNHNS, CDR2 SASEGT. Trimming pared 5 bases from V and 3 bases from J, leaving 7 bases between. CDR3 region: CASSISEETQYF. The CDR3 bases are TGTGCCAGCAGTATCTCGGAAGAGACCCAGTACTTC.

This clonotype has a handful of counts. The chain uses TRBV29-1 and TRBJ1-2; D unclear. CDR1 SQVTM and CDR2 ANQGSEA come from the germline V gene. The CDR3 is made up of 13 amino acids. Trimming left V 4 bases short and J 8 bases short, with 17 bases between. The CDR3 loop is CSVGVDGRGGYTF. For the CDR3, the DNA is TGCAGCGTTGGGGTGGACGGCCGTGGCGGCTACACCTTC.

This clonotype has at least ten counts. The CDR3 DNA is TGCGCCAGCAGCCAACAACAGGGGATAACTACCGAGCAGTACTTC. This codes for CASSQQQGITTEQYF. The J gene is TRBJ2-7, the V gene TRBV4-3; 7 bases match TRBD1. Trimming removed 2 bases from V and 6 bases from J; junction bases left unmatched: 10. Germline CDR1 LGHNA, CDR2 YSLEER. The CDR3 has 15 residues.